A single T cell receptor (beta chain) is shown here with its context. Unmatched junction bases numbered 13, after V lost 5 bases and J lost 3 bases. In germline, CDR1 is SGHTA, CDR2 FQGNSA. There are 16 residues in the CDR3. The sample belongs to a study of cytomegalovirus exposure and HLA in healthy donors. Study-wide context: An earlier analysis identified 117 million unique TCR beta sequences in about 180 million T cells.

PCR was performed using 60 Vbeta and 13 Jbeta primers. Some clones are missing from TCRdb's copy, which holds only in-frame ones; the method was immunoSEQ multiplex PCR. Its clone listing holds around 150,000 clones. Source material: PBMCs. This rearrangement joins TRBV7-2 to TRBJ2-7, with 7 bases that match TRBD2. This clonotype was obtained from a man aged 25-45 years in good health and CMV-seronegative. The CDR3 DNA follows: TGTGCCAGCAGCACTGACCGGGACTATCCCAACTACGAGCAGTACTTC. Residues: CASSTDRDYPNYEQYF.